A single sample is the source of the 28 T cell receptor beta chains below, sequenced in a study of a mutant IDH1 vaccine in newly diagnosed glioma. No antigen has been identified for these receptors. Libraries were prepared by immunoSEQ multiplex PCR; TCRdb keeps only in-frame clonotypes and omits some of them. The table lists 50,000 to 75,000 clones, 65% to 75% of them singletons. Time point defined: week 35, safety follow-up. Doses consisted of 300 ug of mutant IDH1 20-mer peptide each, paired with topical imiquimod. Source: PBMCs, taken from a glioma patient whose treatment included an IDH1 peptide vaccine. The receptors were gathered from a man aged 50 or older with glioma.

The V call is TRBV18, the J call TRBJ2-1; D possibly uses TRBD1 or TRBD2 (5 bases each). This CDR3 has 16 amino acids. V was trimmed by 1 base and J by 2 bases, leaving 12 bases between them. Germline V gives CDR1 KGHSH, CDR2 LQKENI. CDR3 sequence: CASSPLRDGAYNEQFF. CDR3 DNA: TGTGCCAGCTCACCACTCAGGGACGGAGCCTACAATGAGCAGTTCTTC.

The V gene is TRBV5-6, the J gene TRBJ1-1, with a weak D call TRBD1 (6 bases). This CDR3 spans 16 amino acids. CDR1 is SGHDT, CDR2 YYEEEE, per germline. V was cut by 1 base and J by 0 bases, with 13 bases left in between. The CDR3, as DNA: TGTGCCAGCAGCTTGCTTGACAGGTTGATGAACACTGAAGCTTTCTTT. Translating gives CASSLLDRLMNTEAFF.

V is TRBV7-2 and J is TRBJ2-3; D not certain. The CDR3 consists of 11 residues. The germline gives CDR1 SGHTA, CDR2 FQGNSA. Deletions cut 2 bases from V and 11 bases from J, with 8 bases between. The CDR3: CASSLKQEQYF. For the CDR3, the DNA is TGTGCCAGCAGCTTAAAGCAGGAGCAGTATTTT.

Points on this clone: Other DNA sequences in the same sample also yield this CDR3. V gene TRBV29-1 combines with J gene TRBJ2-2; 7 bases line up with TRBD1. This CDR3 is 15 amino acids long. Germline lookup yields CDR1 SQVTM and CDR2 ANQGSEA. After removal of 4 bases from V and 1 base from J, the junction contained 6 bases not matched to a gene. The CDR3 loop is CSVVTGALNTGELFF. The CDR3, as DNA: TGCAGCGTTGTAACAGGGGCCTTGAACACCGGGGAGCTGTTTTTT.

This chain links TRBV30 with TRBJ2-7; D not resolved. The CDR3 length is 12 residues. The V end was cut by 0 bases, the J end by 5 bases, with 8 bases between. Germline CDR1 and CDR2: GTSNPN and SVGIG (reference sequence). As DNA, the CDR3 is TGTGCCTGGAGTGTTTCTGGACACGAGCAGTACTTC. This sequence encodes CAWSVSGHEQYF.

The chain combines TRBV9 with TRBJ1-1; no clear D. This CDR3 is 14 amino acids long. Trimming removed 4 bases at V and 8 bases at J, with 18 bases between. Looked up from germline, CDR1 is SGDLS and CDR2 is YYNGEE. CDR3 bases: TGTGCCAGCAGCCCAAGAGGAAGGGCCGAAGAAGCTTTCTTT. Translating gives CASSPRGRAEEAFF.

This clone was seen a handful of times. This chain joins TRBV27 and TRBJ2-7, with 9 positions matching TRBD1. Per the germline V gene, CDR1 is MNHEY and CDR2 is SMNVEV (reference sequence). The trim removed 5 bases at V and 12 bases at J, leaving 8 bases unmatched. CDR3 length: 12 amino acids. In DNA, the CDR3 is TGTGCCAGCAGTCTACAGGGGGCTACGATGTACTTC. Translation gives CASSLQGATMYF.

The chain combines TRBV7-9 with TRBJ1-2; 11 bases are shared with TRBD1. CDR1 SEHNR and CDR2 FQNEAQ come from the germline V gene (reference sequence). V lost 5 bases to trimming and J lost 6 bases; unmatched junction nucleotides: 11. This CDR3 has 16 residues. DNA for the CDR3: TGTGCCAGCAGCAACCCCCTGGACAGGGGGCAAGATGGCTACACCTTC. Protein sequence: CASSNPLDRGQDGYTF.

This chain links TRBV2 with TRBJ1-5; D might be TRBD1 (6 bases). Looked up from germline, CDR1 is SNHLY and CDR2 is FYNNEI. Between the trimmed V and J ends, which lost 5 bases and 4 bases, there was a span of 15 bases. CDR3 length: 15 amino acids. The chain's CDR3 is CASSSVQGRNQPQHF. The DNA for the CDR3 is TGTGCCAGCAGTTCAGTCCAGGGGCGGAATCAGCCCCAGCATTTT.

The V and J genes are TRBV6-6 and TRBJ1-1, with TRBD1 matching 8 bases. V gave up 6 bases and J gave up 3 bases; unmatched junction bases: 3. The germline V gene has CDR1 MNHNY and CDR2 SVGAGI (reference sequence). CDR3 size: 13 residues. CDR3 loop: CASSGQGYTEAFF. In DNA, the CDR3 is TGTGCCAGCAGCGGACAGGGTTACACTGAAGCTTTCTTT.

The chain is built from TRBV18 and TRBJ2-5, with 9 positions matching TRBD1. Trimming cost V 0 bases and J 5 bases; bases outside gene matches: 19. Germline assignment: CDR1 KGHSH and CDR2 LQKENI. The CDR3 is 20 amino acids. CDR3 loop: CASSPPAGASIGQGLETQYF. In DNA form, the CDR3 reads TGTGCCAGCTCACCACCGGCCGGGGCGAGCATCGGACAGGGGCTGGAGACCCAGTACTTC. Full variable domain (outside the CDR3, taken from reference TRBV18 and TRBJ2-5): NAGVMQNPRHLVRRRGQEARLRCSPMKGHSHVYWYRQLPEEGLKFMVYLQKENIIDESGMPKERFSAEFPKEGPSILRIQQVVRGDSAAYFCASSPPAGASIGQGLETQYFGPGTRLLVL.

This CDR3 is CASSRDSSGANVLTF. The CDR3 nucleotides read TGTGCCAGCAGCCGAGACAGTTCTGGGGCCAACGTCCTGACTTTC. The rearrangement links TRBV6-5 to TRBJ2-6; maybe TRBD1 (5 bases). Trimming cost V 6 bases and J 1 base, with 10 bases left between them. The CDR3 is 15 amino acids. Germline lookup yields CDR1 MNHEY and CDR2 SVGAGI.

The rearrangement links TRBV27 to TRBJ2-2; D ambiguous. Germline CDR1 and CDR2: MNHEY and SMNVEV (reference sequence). The CDR3 extends over 16 amino acids. Trimming left V 4 bases short and J 4 bases short, with 16 bases between. The CDR3: CASSSLIRAGTGELFF. The CDR3 DNA reads as TGTGCCAGCAGTTCCTTGATTAGAGCCGGCACCGGGGAGCTGTTTTTT.

The chain recombines TRBV29-1 with TRBJ2-5; 9 nucleotides align to TRBD1. J lost 4 bases, V lost 0 bases, and 12 bases had no gene match. The CDR3 is 17 residues long. CDR1 is SQVTM and CDR2 is ANQGSEA in the germline V gene. CDR3 nucleotides: TGCAGCGTTGAAGATGGTTTGGCTAGGGGACAGGGAGAGACCCAGTACTTC. It is translated as CSVEDGLARGQGETQYF.

The V gene is TRBV7-3, the J gene TRBJ2-2; TRBD2 is a possible D gene (6 bases). There are 14 residues in the CDR3. V dropped 5 bases and J dropped 4 bases, with 11 bases sitting between them. Germline assignment: CDR1 SGHTA and CDR2 FQGTGA. DNA of the CDR3: TGTGCCAGCAGCCAGGTCGGGGGCACCGGGGAGCTGTTTTTT. Amino acids: CASSQVGGTGELFF.

V usage is TRBV19 and J usage is TRBJ1-1; D gene ambiguous. The V and J ends lost 3 bases and 4 bases respectively, with 9 bases between them. The CDR3 is made up of 13 amino acids. CDR1 is LNHDA, CDR2 SQIVND, per germline (reference sequence). The DNA of the CDR3 is TGTGCCAGTAGTATGAGGTTGAGCACTGAAGCTTTCTTT. Protein product: CASSMRLSTEAFF.

The rearrangement joins TRBV5-1 to TRBJ1-2; D unclear. The germline gives CDR1 SGHRS, CDR2 YFSETQ. V was trimmed by 1 base and J by 6 bases, leaving 16 bases between them. CDR3 length equals 15 residues. Here the CDR3 DNA reads TGCGCCAGCAGCTTGACCACCTCGAGAATGGATGGCTACACCTTC. It yields the protein CASSLTTSRMDGYTF.

A few counts support this clone. The rearrangement uses TRBV5-4 and TRBJ1-1; D perhaps matches TRBD1 (5 bases). V was pared by 3 bases and J by 4 bases, with 16 bases between. The CDR3 contains 15 residues. CDR1 and CDR2 (germline): SGHNT, YYREEE (reference sequence). The CDR3 is CASSSRDPAPTEAFF. Written as DNA, the CDR3 is TGTGCCAGCAGCTCCCGGGACCCCGCGCCCACTGAAGCTTTCTTT.

This sequence joins TRBV29-1 and TRBJ2-5; D not resolved. CDR1 SQVTM and CDR2 ANQGSEA come from the germline V gene. The V gene lost 7 bases and the J gene lost 0 bases, with 9 bases spanning the gap. The CDR3 runs 12 residues. CDR3 sequence: CSGKQNQETQYF. In DNA form, the CDR3 reads TGCAGCGGTAAACAAAACCAAGAGACCCAGTACTTC.

The chain recombines TRBV5-4 with TRBJ2-7, with D possibly being TRBD2 (6 bases). V was shortened by 7 bases and J by 4 bases, with 15 bases between the two germline ends. Germline values: CDR1 SGHNT, CDR2 YYREEE (reference sequence). The CDR3 has 13 amino acids. CDR3 nucleotide sequence: TGTGCCAGCGGCTGGCGGGGTCAGTACGAGCAGTACTTC. Amino acids: CASGWRGQYEQYF. Complete variable domain (other parts from reference TRBV5-4 and TRBJ2-7): ETGVTQSPTHLIKTRGQQVTLRCSSQSGHNTVSWYQQALGQGPQFIFQYYREEENGRGNFPPRFSGLQFPNYSSELNVNALELDDSALYLCASGWRGQYEQYFGPGTRLTVT.

The chain uses TRBV7-2 and TRBJ2-3, with D maybe TRBD1 (6 bases). Germline assignment: CDR1 SGHTA and CDR2 FQGNSA. The CDR3 is 15 residues long. V was pared by 7 bases and J by 4 bases, with 18 bases between. This CDR3 is CASTPPLRGPDTQYF. CDR3 nucleotides: TGTGCCAGCACCCCCCCACTCAGGGGCCCAGATACGCAGTATTTT.

The chain combines TRBV5-1 with TRBJ1-6; weak D call: TRBD1 (6 bases). CDR3 length equals 14 residues. Trimming took 2 bases from V and 5 from J, leaving 8 bases between them. Germline V gene sequence: CDR1 SGHRS, CDR2 YFSETQ. DNA of the CDR3: TGCGCCAGCAGCTTTAAGGGGGATAATTCACCCCTCCACTTT. This sequence encodes CASSFKGDNSPLHF.

The V and J genes are TRBV5-4 and TRBJ2-5, with TRBD2 identical over 7 bases. The CDR3 runs 14 residues. In germline, CDR1 is SGHNT, CDR2 YYREEE (reference sequence). The V segment lost 6 bases and the J segment 0 bases; nucleotides outside the gene matches: 5. The CDR3 is CASNPAGNQETQYF. Here the CDR3 DNA reads TGTGCCAGCAACCCAGCGGGGAACCAAGAGACCCAGTACTTC.

The V call is TRBV25-1, the J call TRBJ2-4; either TRBD1 or TRBD2 may fit D (6 bases each). V shed 6 bases and J shed 0 bases, with 18 bases lying between them. This CDR3 comprises 17 residues. The germline gives CDR1 MGHDK, CDR2 SYGVNS. CDR3 in amino acids: CASSRTGADRAKNIQYF. In nucleotides, the CDR3 is TGTGCCAGCAGCCGAACGGGGGCAGACCGAGCCAAAAACATTCAGTACTTC.

This clone was seen a single time. The chain employs TRBV7-8 and TRBJ1-1, with TRBD1 matching 7 bases. CDR1 and CDR2 from the germline V gene are SGHVS and FQNEAQ. The CDR3 has 13 amino acids. V lost 5 bases, J lost 3 bases, and 3 bases stayed unmatched. CDR3 in DNA: TGTGCCAGCAGCAACGACAGGGACACTGAAGCTTTCTTT. Its protein product is CASSNDRDTEAFF.

This chain links TRBV25-1 with TRBJ2-3; unclear D gene. CDR3 length equals 16 residues. Germline V gives CDR1 MGHDK, CDR2 SYGVNS. V was pared by 2 bases and J by 2 bases, with 14 bases between. The CDR3, as DNA: TGTGCCAGCAGTGAACACGCCCGAGGAAACACAGATACGCAGTATTTT. This sequence encodes CASSEHARGNTDTQYF. The whole variable domain, remainder taken from reference TRBV25-1 and TRBJ2-3, is EADIYQTPRYLVIGTGKKITLECSQTMGHDKMYWYQQDPGMELHLIHYSYGVNSTEKGDLSSESTVSRIRTEHFPLTLESARPSHTSQYLCASSEHARGNTDTQYFGPGTRLTVL.

V usage is TRBV11-1 and J usage is TRBJ2-2; D tentatively fits TRBD1 or TRBD2 (5 bases each). Germline CDR1 reads SGHAT; CDR2 reads FQDESV (reference sequence). This CDR3 is 13 amino acids long. Trimming pared 5 bases from V and 6 bases from J, leaving 10 bases between. The CDR3 DNA reads TGTGCCAGCAGCCCGAGGGGCGCCGGGGAGCTGTTTTTT. Residues: CASSPRGAGELFF.

The V gene is TRBV11-2, the J gene TRBJ1-6, with D uncertain. The V gene's germline CDR1 is SGHAT and CDR2 FQNNGV. CDR3 length: 14 amino acids. Trimming stripped 0 bases from V and 10 bases from J, with 10 bases between. CDR3 residues: CASSLDPGLSPLHF. The CDR3 nucleotides are TGTGCCAGCAGCTTAGATCCGGGTTTGTCACCCCTCCACTTT.